This T cell receptor beta chain was documented in a study of cytomegalovirus exposure and HLA in healthy donors. About this clone itself: Its antigen remains unidentified.

Study outcomes and limitations: Later on, an analysis showed TCR association rates differing by HLA locus, with DRB1 the most and HLA-C the fewest. Analyzed later, most CMV-associated TCR beta chains appeared HLA-restricted. Previously analyzed data showed that most TCR beta V segments were productive at a frequency of about 87% or about 30%.

The primer mix had 60 Vbeta and 13 Jbeta primers. Authors' data handling: Later reanalysis found roughly 80 million unique TCR beta chains, about 10 million of them shared. The protocol was immunoSEQ multiplex PCR, while the TCRdb copy is restricted to in-frame clones and leaves out a portion. The D gene and trimming were derived from the DNA, and the V and J assignments and clone size from that table. This sample yields about 180,000 clones, of which approximately 79% are seen a single time; 5% to 7% belongs to the top ten. This clonotype was sampled from a man in his forties or fifties in good health and CMV-seropositive. Sequenced material: PBMCs.

The CDR3 sequence: CASSEPGLADYEQYF. The CDR3 bases are TGTGCCAGCAGTGAACCGGGACTAGCGGACTACGAGCAGTACTTC. The genes are TRBV6-1 and TRBJ2-7; 11 bases are shared with TRBD2. The CDR3 spans 15 residues. Germline V gives CDR1 MNHNS, CDR2 SASEGT. J gave up 3 bases and V 2 bases, and 3 bases lay outside the gene matches.